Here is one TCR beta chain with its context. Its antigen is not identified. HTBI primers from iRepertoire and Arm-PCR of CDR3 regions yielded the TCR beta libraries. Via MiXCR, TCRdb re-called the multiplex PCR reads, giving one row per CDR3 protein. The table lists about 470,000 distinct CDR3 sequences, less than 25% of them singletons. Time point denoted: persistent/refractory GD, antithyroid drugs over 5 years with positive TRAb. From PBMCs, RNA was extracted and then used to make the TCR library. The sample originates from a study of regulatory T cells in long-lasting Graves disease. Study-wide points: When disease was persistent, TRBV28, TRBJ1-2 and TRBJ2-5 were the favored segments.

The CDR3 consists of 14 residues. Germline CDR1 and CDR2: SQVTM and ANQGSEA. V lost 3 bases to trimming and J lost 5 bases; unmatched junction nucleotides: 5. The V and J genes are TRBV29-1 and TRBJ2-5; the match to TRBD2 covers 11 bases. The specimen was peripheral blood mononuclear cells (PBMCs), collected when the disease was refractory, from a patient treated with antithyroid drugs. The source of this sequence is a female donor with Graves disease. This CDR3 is CSVDWVAGGETQYF. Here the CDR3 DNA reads TGCAGCGTTGACTGGGTAGCGGGGGGGGAGACCCAGTACTTC.